The present TCR beta chain was sequenced within a study of PD-1 blockade in mismatch repair-deficient tumors (dated by TCRdb to about 2017). Context from the whole study: Between late 2013 and September 2016, the trial enrolled fewer than 95 consecutive patients with approximately eleven mismatch repair-deficient cancer types, every one of whom had been previously treated and was progressing. Tumor-associated T cell clones were tracked in the peripheral blood of patients responding to PD-1 blockade by deep sequencing of TCR CDR3 regions.

About this clone: It has no known antigen specificity. Nothing much larger sits one base from this clone, and base qualities are not available.

The investigation overall reported the following: Rapid expansion after pembrolizumab followed by contraction, generally before radiologic responses, was shown by tumor-resident clones, which were often undetectable in blood before treatment.

Library preparation was by the immunoSEQ multiplex PCR assay. TCRdb took over this immuneACCESS table, retaining in-frame rearrangements with V and J assigned. Such tables are incomplete; in checked studies, under half of the missing clones stem from an unresolved V gene, and the remainder is unexplained. In all, the sample holds some 120,000 clones, and roughly 86% of those were seen once. The top ten hold 12% of the sample. Mismatch repair deficiency was established in every enrolled patient by polymerase chain reaction or immunohistochemistry. TCR sequencing was carried out for three patients who responded to pembrolizumab therapy. In the phase II trial, pembrolizumab PD-1 blockade was tested prospectively in advanced mismatch repair-deficient cancers, no matter which tissue of origin the cancers came from. Serial peripheral blood T cell samples were collected before and at multiple times after starting PD-1 blockade. Blood sampling time points were reported as weeks after the first dose of pembrolizumab.

Trimmed from V: 3 bases; trimmed from J: 8 bases; junction bases lacking a gene match: 10. Inclusive of the bounding cysteine and phenylalanine, the CDR3 is 15 residues long. Here the CDR3 DNA is all that survives: 45 bases in frame from base 1. CDR1 and CDR2 are read off the germline V gene as MDHEN and SYDVKM. This receptor was identified in an adult with mismatch repair-deficient cancer. This receptor chain uses TRBV28 and TRBJ1-2; the central 9 bases match TRBD1. The sample was peripheral blood, taken approximately 69 weeks after starting pembrolizumab. The CDR3 protein: CASSLLAGTGMGYTF. The DNA is TGTGCCAGCAGTTTGTTAGCCGGGACAGGGATGGGCTACACCTTC.